Here is one T cell receptor beta chain with its context. The sample belongs to a study of patients and donors after allogeneic stem cell transplantation. TCRdb passed the RT-PCR reads through MiXCR, listing each CDR3 protein once. Found here are approximately 140,000 distinct CDR3 sequences, about a third of them singletons; the top ten hold 40% to 55%. Per the germline V gene, CDR1 is KGHSH and CDR2 is LQKENI. This CDR3 spans 15 amino acids. The V and J ends lost 4 bases and 2 bases, in that order; junction bases with no gene match: 7. This TCR came from a human donor who was either an allogeneic HSCT recipient or a stem cell or donor lymphocyte infusion donor (not recorded which). It is not recorded whose cells these are; they may come from a transplant donor. The rearrangement joins TRBV18 to TRBJ1-1, with 7 bases identical to TRBD1. The specimen was blood, either unsorted or a sorted T cell fraction (not recorded which). CDR3 sequence: CASSQNRGYNTEAFF. The CDR3 DNA reads TGTGCCAGCTCACAGAACAGGGGCTATAACACTGAAGCTTTCTTT.